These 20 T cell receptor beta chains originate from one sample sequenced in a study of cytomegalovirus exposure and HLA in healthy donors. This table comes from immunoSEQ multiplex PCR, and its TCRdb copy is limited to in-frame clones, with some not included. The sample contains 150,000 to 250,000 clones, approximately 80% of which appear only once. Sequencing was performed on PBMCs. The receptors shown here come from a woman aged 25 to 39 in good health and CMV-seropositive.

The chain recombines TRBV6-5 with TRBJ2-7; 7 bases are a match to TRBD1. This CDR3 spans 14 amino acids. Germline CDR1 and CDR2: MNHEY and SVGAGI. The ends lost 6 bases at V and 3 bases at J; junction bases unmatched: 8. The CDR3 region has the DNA TGTGCCAGCAGGGATGACAGGGAAAACTACGAGCAGTACTTC. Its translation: CASRDDRENYEQYF.

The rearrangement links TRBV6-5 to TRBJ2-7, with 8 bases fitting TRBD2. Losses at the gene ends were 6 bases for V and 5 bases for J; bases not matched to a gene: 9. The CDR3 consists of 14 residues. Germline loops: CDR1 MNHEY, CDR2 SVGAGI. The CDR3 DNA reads TGTGCCAGCAGCCTAGGGACTAGAATTCACGAGCAGTACTTC. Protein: CASSLGTRIHEQYF.

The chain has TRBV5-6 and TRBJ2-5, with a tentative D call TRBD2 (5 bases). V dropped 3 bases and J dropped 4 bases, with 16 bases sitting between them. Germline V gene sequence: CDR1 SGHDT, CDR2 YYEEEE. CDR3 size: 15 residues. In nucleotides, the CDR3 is TGTGCCAGCAGCTCCGGTAGGGTGGAGGTAGAGACCCAGTACTTC. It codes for CASSSGRVEVETQYF.

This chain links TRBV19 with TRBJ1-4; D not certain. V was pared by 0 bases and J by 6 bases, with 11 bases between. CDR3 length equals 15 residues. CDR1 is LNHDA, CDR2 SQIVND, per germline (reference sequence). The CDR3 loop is CASSIERGRDEKLFF. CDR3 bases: TGTGCCAGTAGTATAGAGAGAGGGAGGGATGAAAAACTGTTTTTT.

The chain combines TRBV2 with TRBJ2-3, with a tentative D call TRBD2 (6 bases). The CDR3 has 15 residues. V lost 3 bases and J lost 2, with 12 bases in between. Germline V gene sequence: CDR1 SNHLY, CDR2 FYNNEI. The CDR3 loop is CASSDRRGYTDTQYF. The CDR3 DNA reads TGTGCCAGCAGTGATCGGCGGGGATACACAGATACGCAGTATTTT.

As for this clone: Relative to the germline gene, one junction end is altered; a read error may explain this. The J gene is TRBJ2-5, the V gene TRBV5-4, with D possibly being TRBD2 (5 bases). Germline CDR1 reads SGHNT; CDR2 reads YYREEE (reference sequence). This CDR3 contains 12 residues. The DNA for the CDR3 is TGTGCCAGCAGCTTGGATCTACGGGGTCTCCACTTC. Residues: CASSLDLRGLHF.

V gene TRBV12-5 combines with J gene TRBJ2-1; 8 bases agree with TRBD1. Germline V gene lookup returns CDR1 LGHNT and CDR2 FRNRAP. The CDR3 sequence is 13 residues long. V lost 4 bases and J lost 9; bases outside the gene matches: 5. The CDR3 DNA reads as TGTGCTAGTGGTTCGGACAGGGTGGGTGAGCAGTTCTTC. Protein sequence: CASGSDRVGEQFF.

The CDR3 loop is CASSEAPGRETQYF. CDR3 nucleotide sequence: TGTGCCAGCAGTGAAGCCCCAGGGCGAGAGACCCAGTACTTC. The chain couples TRBV2 to TRBJ2-5; the D gene is possibly TRBD1 (5 bases). V gave up 0 bases and J gave up 4 bases, with 9 bases separating them. There are 14 residues in the CDR3. Germline CDR1 and CDR2: SNHLY and FYNNEI.

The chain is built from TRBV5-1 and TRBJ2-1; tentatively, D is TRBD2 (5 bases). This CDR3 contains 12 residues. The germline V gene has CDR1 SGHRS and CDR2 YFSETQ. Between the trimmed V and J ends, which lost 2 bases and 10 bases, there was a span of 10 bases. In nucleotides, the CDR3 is TGCGCCAGCAGCTTAGCGGAGGCAGAGCAGTTCTTC. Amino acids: CASSLAEAEQFF. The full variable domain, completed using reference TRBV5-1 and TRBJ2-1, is KAGVTQTPRYLIKTRGQQVTLSCSPISGHRSVSWYQQTPGQGLQFLFEYFSETQRNKGNFPGRFSGRQFSNSRSEMNVSTLELGDSALYLCASSLAEAEQFFGPGTRLTVL.

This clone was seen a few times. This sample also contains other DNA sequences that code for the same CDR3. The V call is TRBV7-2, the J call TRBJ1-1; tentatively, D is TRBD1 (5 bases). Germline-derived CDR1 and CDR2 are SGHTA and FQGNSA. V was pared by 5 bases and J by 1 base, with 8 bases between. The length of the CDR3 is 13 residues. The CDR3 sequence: CASSLTENTEAFF. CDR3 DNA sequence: TGTGCCAGCAGCCTGACAGAGAACACTGAAGCTTTCTTT.

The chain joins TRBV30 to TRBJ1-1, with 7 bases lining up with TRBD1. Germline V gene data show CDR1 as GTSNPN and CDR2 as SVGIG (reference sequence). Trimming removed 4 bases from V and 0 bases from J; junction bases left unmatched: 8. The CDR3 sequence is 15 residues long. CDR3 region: CAWKPRTGLNTEAFF. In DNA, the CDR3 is TGTGCCTGGAAACCAAGGACAGGATTGAACACTGAAGCTTTCTTT.

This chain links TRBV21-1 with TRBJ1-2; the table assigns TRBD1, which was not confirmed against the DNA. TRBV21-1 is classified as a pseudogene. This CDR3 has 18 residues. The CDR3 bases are TGTGCCAGCAGCACCCCCAACCCAATGAAAGACAGACACTATGGCTACACCTTC. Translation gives CASSTPNPMKDRHYGYTF.

This CDR3 reads CASSRGYGTEAFF. CDR3 coding DNA: TGTGCCAGCTCCCGAGGGTACGGCACTGAAGCTTTCTTT. The chain has TRBV6-5 and TRBJ1-1; D is undetermined. Germline-derived CDR1 and CDR2 are MNHEY and SVGAGI. This CDR3 has 13 amino acids. The germline V and J ends were trimmed by 8 bases and 4 bases, with 14 bases remaining between them.

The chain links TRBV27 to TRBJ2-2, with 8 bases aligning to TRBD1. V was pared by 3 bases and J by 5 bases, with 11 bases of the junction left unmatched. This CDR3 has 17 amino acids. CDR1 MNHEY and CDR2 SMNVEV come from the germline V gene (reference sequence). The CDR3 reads CASSFVQGARITGELFF. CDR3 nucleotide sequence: TGTGCCAGCAGTTTTGTGCAGGGGGCGAGGATTACCGGGGAGCTGTTTTTT.

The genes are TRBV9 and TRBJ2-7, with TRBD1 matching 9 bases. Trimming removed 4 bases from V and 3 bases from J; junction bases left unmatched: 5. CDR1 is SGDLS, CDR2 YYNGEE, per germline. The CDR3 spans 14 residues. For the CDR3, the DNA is TGTGCCAGCAGCCCCGGACAGGGGCACTACGAGCAGTACTTC. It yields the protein CASSPGQGHYEQYF.

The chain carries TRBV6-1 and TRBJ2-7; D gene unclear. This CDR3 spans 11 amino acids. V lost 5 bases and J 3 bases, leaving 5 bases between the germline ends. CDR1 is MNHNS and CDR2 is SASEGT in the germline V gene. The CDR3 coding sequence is TGTGCCAGCAGTTCCAACTACGAGCAGTACTTC. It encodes CASSSNYEQYF.

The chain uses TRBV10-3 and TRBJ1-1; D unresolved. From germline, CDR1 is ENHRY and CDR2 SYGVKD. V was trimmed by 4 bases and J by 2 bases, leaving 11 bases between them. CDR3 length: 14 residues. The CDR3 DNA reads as TGTGCCATCAGTGGGCAGGTCCCTAACACTGAAGCTTTCTTT. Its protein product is CAISGQVPNTEAFF.

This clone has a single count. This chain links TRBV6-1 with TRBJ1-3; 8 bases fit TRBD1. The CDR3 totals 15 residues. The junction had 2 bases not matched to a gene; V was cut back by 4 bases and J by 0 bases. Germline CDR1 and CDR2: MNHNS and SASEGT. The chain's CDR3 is CASSVGTGSGNTIYF. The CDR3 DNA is TGTGCCAGCAGTGTAGGGACAGGCTCTGGAAACACCATATATTTT.

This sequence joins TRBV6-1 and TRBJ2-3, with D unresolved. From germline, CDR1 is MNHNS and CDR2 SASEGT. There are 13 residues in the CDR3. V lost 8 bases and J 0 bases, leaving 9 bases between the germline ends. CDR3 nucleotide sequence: TGTGCCAGCCTGTTTTCTAGCACAGATACGCAGTATTTT. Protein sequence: CASLFSSTDTQYF.

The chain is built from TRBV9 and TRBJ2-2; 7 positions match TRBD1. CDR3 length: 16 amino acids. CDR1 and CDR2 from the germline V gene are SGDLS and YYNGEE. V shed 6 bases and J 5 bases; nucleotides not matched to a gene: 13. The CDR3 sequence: CASTQRGTAKTGELFF. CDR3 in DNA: TGTGCCAGCACCCAGAGAGGGACAGCAAAAACCGGGGAGCTGTTTTTT.